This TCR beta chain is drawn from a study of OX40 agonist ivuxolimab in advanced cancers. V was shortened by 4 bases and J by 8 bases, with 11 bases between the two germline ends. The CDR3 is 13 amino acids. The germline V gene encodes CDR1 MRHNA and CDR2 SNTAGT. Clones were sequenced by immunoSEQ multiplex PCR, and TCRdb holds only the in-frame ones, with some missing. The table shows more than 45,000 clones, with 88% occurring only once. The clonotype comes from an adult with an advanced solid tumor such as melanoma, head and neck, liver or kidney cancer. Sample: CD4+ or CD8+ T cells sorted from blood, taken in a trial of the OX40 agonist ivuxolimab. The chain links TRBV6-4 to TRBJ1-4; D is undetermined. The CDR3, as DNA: TGTGCCAGCAGTGTAAACCCGGGAGAAAAACTGTTTTTT. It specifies CASSVNPGEKLFF.